What follows is one T cell receptor (beta chain) and its context. Seattle patients were enrolled during active infection and followed longitudinally. As originally analysed: Estimation of nucleated cell counts was performed using reference gene primer amplification. TCRdb keeps only in-frame clones here, not all; method: immunoSEQ multiplex PCR. V and J calls and clone size follow that table, whereas D and trimming were derived from the DNA. Among about 250,000 clones, approximately 88% were seen once, and the ten largest hold 6% to 6.5%. The entry originates in a study of blood T cell repertoires in COVID-19. Study-level information: The United States, Italy and Spain provided the acute and convalescent COVID-19 samples. Sources were T cells, B-cell-depleted T cells, or PBMCs; the material itself was cDNA or gDNA.

CDR3 size: 14 residues. Germline CDR1 reads SGHTA; CDR2 reads FQGNSA. With 5 bases removed from V and 7 bases from J, the gap between germline ends came to 12 bases. This TCR came from a woman in her 30s with COVID-19, enrolled during active disease. The chain uses TRBV7-2 and TRBJ1-6, with D maybe TRBD1 (5 bases). Sequencing was performed on peripheral blood. CDR3 sequence: CASSPMGGNSPLHF. In DNA form, the CDR3 reads TGTGCCAGCAGCCCCATGGGGGGAAATTCACCCCTCCACTTT.